Here is one TCR beta chain with its context. In the authors' methods: Reference gene primer amplification gave estimated nucleated cell counts. The protocol was immunoSEQ multiplex PCR, while the TCRdb copy is restricted to in-frame clones and leaves out a portion. V and J calls and clone size are copied from that table; D and trimming were computed from the DNA. Of around 250,000 clones listed, 86% were seen once; the top ten hold 2% to 2.5%. The participants were between roughly 18 and 90 years old and came from under 25 US areas. The study assigned cohorts using participant-reported clinical history. This sample is drawn from a study of blood T cell repertoires in COVID-19. On the study more broadly: The analysed material was cDNA or gDNA that came from T cells, B-cell-depleted T cells, or PBMCs.

The TCR comes from a woman between 45 and 60 years old who had recovered from COVID-19. The specimen sequenced was PBMCs or T cells enriched from blood (not recorded which).

The CDR3 bases are TGTGCCAGCAGCTTTTCGACAGGACAGCAAGAGACCCAGTACTTC. Amino acid sequence: CASSFSTGQQETQYF. The genes are TRBV11-2 and TRBJ2-5, with a tentative D call TRBD1 (6 bases). Trimming shortened V by 3 bases and J by 2 bases, and 13 bases separated the two germline ends. Germline V gene data show CDR1 as SGHAT and CDR2 as FQNNGV. The CDR3 totals 15 residues.